This TCR beta chain originates from a study of blood T cell repertoires in COVID-19. Per germline, CDR1 SEHNR and CDR2 FQNEAQ (reference sequence). V dropped 3 bases and J dropped 10 bases, with 16 bases sitting between them. The CDR3 has 14 residues. Sequencing used immunoSEQ multiplex PCR; TCRdb keeps in-frame clones, though not all of them. The table includes approximately 100,000 clones, roughly nine tenths detected once. Input material: peripheral blood. The receptor was isolated from a human donor in a cohort sampled during active COVID-19. This chain joins TRBV7-9 and TRBJ2-1; TRBD2 might be the D (6 bases). CDR3 amino acids: CASSFLIGGEEQFF. In DNA, the CDR3 is TGTGCCAGCAGCTTTTTAATCGGGGGTGAGGAGCAGTTCTTC.